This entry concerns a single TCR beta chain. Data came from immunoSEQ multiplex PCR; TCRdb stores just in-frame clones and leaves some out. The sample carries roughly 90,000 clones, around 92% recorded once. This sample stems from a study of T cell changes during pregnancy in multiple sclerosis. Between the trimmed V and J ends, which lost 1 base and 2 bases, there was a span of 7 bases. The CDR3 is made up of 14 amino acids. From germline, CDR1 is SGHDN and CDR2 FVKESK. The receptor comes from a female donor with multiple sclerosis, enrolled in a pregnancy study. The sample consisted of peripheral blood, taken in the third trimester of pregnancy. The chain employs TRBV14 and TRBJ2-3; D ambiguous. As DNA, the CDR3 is TGTGCCAGCAGCCAAGGCGGTAACACAGATACGCAGTATTTT. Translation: CASSQGGNTDTQYF.